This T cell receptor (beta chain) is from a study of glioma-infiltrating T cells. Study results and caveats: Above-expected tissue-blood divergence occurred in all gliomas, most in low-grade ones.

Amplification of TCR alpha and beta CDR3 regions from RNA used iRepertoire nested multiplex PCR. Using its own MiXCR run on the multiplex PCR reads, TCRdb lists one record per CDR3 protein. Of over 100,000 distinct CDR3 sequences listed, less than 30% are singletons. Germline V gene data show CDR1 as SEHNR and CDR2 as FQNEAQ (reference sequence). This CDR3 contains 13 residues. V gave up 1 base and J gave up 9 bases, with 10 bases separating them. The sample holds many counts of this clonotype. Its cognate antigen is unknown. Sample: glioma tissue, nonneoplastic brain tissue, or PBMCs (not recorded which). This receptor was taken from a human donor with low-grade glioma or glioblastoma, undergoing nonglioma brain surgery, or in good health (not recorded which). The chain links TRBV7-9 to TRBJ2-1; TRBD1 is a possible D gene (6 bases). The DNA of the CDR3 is TGTGCCAGCAGCTTAGGAACAGGGTCTGAGCAGTTCTTC. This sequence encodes CASSLGTGSEQFF.